These 26 T cell receptor beta chains share one sample of origin, sequenced in a study of shared clonotypes between healthy human individuals. Naive CD8 cells lacked CD45RO, underwent positive selection for CCR7 and left out terminally differentiated effector memory CD45RA+ cells. Here immunoSEQ multiplex PCR was the method, and the copy in TCRdb shows in-frame clones only, minus some. The sample has nearly 2 million clones, roughly 95% seen once; the top ten hold 1% to 1.5%. Sequencing input: naive CD8+ T cells sorted from blood. These receptors were collected from a man aged 18 to 35 in good health.

The J gene is TRBJ1-5, the V gene TRBV6-1, with D unresolved. The V gene's germline CDR1 is MNHNS and CDR2 SASEGT. V lost 0 bases, J lost 0 bases, and 6 bases lay in between. This CDR3 has 15 residues. CDR3 residues: CASSEAPYSNQPQHF. The CDR3 DNA reads as TGTGCCAGCAGTGAAGCTCCCTATAGCAATCAGCCCCAGCATTTT.

This clone appeared once. Distinct nucleotide sequences in the sample also encode this CDR3. The rearrangement links TRBV5-6 to TRBJ2-7; D is possibly TRBD1 or TRBD2 (5 bases each). The CDR3 extends over 13 amino acids. Per germline, CDR1 SGHDT and CDR2 YYEEEE. The germline V and J ends were trimmed by 3 bases and 0 bases, with 7 bases remaining between them. The CDR3 spells CASSWGNSYEQYF. The DNA of the CDR3 is TGTGCCAGCAGCTGGGGGAACTCCTACGAGCAGTACTTC.

In this sample, this clone turned up once. This chain links TRBV27 with TRBJ2-7; 13 bases agree with TRBD2. The trim removed 5 bases at V and 2 bases at J, leaving 3 bases unmatched. Germline values: CDR1 MNHEY, CDR2 SMNVEV (reference sequence). The CDR3 totals 15 residues. As DNA, the CDR3 is TGTGCCAGCAGTGTCGGACTAGCGGGAGCCTACGAGCAGTACTTC. This codes for CASSVGLAGAYEQYF.

The chain carries TRBV7-9 and TRBJ2-1, with 7 bases matching TRBD1. Germline V gives CDR1 SEHNR, CDR2 FQNEAQ (reference sequence). Trimming took 4 bases from V and 5 from J; bases not matched to a gene: 11. The CDR3 totals 16 residues. This CDR3 reads CASSYSGTEENNEQFF. In DNA, the CDR3 is TGTGCCAGCAGCTACTCCGGGACAGAAGAAAACAATGAGCAGTTCTTC. Using reference TRBV7-9 and TRBJ2-1 for the parts outside the CDR3, the full variable domain is DTGVSQNPRHKITKRGQNVTFRCDPISEHNRLYWYRQTLGQGPEFLTYFQNEAQLEKSRLLSDRFSAERPKGSFSTLEIQRTEQGDSAMYLCASSYSGTEENNEQFFGPGTRLTVL.

This rearrangement joins TRBV10-2 to TRBJ2-7, with D hard to call. The CDR3 covers 15 residues. V lost 3 bases and J 6 bases, leaving 18 bases between the germline ends. CDR1 and CDR2 (germline): WSHSY, SAAADI. The CDR3 nucleotides are TGCGCCAGCAGTGACCCTGATACCCGTTCCGCCGAGCAGTACTTC. Amino acids: CASSDPDTRSAEQYF.

The chain joins TRBV27 to TRBJ2-1; unclear D gene. CDR1 and CDR2 (germline): MNHEY, SMNVEV (reference sequence). Trimming removed 3 bases from V and 5 bases from J, with 20 bases in between. This CDR3 is built from 17 residues. The CDR3 DNA follows: TGTGCCAGCAGTTTGGCCCTATGGGGTTTCACCAACAATGAGCAGTTCTTC. This gives the protein CASSLALWGFTNNEQFF.

The V gene is TRBV7-6, the J gene TRBJ2-1; 7 bases fit TRBD2. The V gene end was trimmed by 1 base and the J gene end by 3 bases; junction bases not matched to a gene: 3. Germline loops: CDR1 SGHVS, CDR2 FNYEAQ. The CDR3 spans 15 residues. The CDR3 nucleotides read TGTGCCAGCAGCTTAGGAAGCGGGGACTACAATGAGCAGTTCTTC. It translates to CASSLGSGDYNEQFF. Using reference TRBV7-6 and TRBJ2-1 for the parts outside the CDR3, the full variable domain is GAGVSQSPRYKVTKRGQDVALRCDPISGHVSLYWYRQALGQGPEFLTYFNYEAQQDKSGLPNDRFSAERPEGSISTLTIQRTEQRDSAMYRCASSLGSGDYNEQFFGPGTRLTVL.

The chain links TRBV5-5 to TRBJ1-1; D call uncertain. The ends were cut back, 3 bases at V and 1 base at J, with 16 bases in the middle. Germline V CDR1 and CDR2: SGHKS, YYEKEE (reference sequence). The CDR3 length is 16 residues. The DNA for the CDR3 is TGTGCCAGCAGCTCATCACCCCGGACGAGGAACACTGAAGCTTTCTTT. Residues: CASSSSPRTRNTEAFF.

The rearrangement joins TRBV13 to TRBJ2-1; 15 bases align to TRBD2. The CDR3 sequence is 16 residues long. The V and J ends lost 5 bases and 10 bases, in that order; junction bases with no gene match: 9. Germline loops: CDR1 PRHDT, CDR2 FYEKMQ (reference sequence). The CDR3 DNA reads as TGTGCCAGCAGCCCCTGGACTAGCGGGGGGGTTAGGGAGCAGTTCTTC. Translating gives CASSPWTSGGVREQFF.

The gene calls are TRBV11-2 and TRBJ2-7; D may match TRBD1 or TRBD2 (5 bases each). The CDR3 consists of 14 residues. V shed 3 bases and J shed 3 bases, with 12 bases lying between them. Germline V gives CDR1 SGHAT, CDR2 FQNNGV. The CDR3 bases are TGTGCCAGCAGCTTCGACAGCGCGGGCTACGAGCAGTACTTC. Encoded protein: CASSFDSAGYEQYF.

CDR3 DNA: TGCGCCAGCAGCTCCGGACACCCTAAGGATGGCTACACCTTC. Protein sequence: CASSSGHPKDGYTF. The chain combines TRBV5-1 with TRBJ1-2; maybe TRBD1 (5 bases). The germline V and J ends were trimmed by 3 bases and 6 bases, with 15 bases remaining between them. The CDR3 consists of 14 residues. CDR1 and CDR2 (germline): SGHRS, YFSETQ. The whole variable domain, filled in from reference TRBV5-1 and TRBJ1-2, reads KAGVTQTPRYLIKTRGQQVTLSCSPISGHRSVSWYQQTPGQGLQFLFEYFSETQRNKGNFPGRFSGRQFSNSRSEMNVSTLELGDSALYLCASSSGHPKDGYTFGSGTRLTVV.

This clone was recorded only once. This chain connects TRBV7-6 to TRBJ2-7; D is perhaps TRBD2 (6 bases). Trimming pared 5 bases from V and 2 bases from J, leaving 16 bases between. The CDR3 contains 15 residues. Germline-derived CDR1 and CDR2 are SGHVS and FNYEAQ. Written as DNA, the CDR3 is TGTGCCAGCAGCCTTGAAGCGGGCCTGCCCTACGAGCAGTACTTC. Amino acid sequence: CASSLEAGLPYEQYF.

V usage is TRBV2 and J usage is TRBJ2-1; D is unresolved. The CDR3 extends over 14 amino acids. V was cut by 2 bases and J by 0 bases, with 5 bases left in between. Per germline, CDR1 SNHLY and CDR2 FYNNEI. Here the CDR3 DNA reads TGTGCCAGCAGTGAAACTTACTCCTACAATGAGCAGTTCTTC. As protein: CASSETYSYNEQFF.

CDR3: CASSDPPDQANTGELFF. CDR3 in DNA: TGTGCCAGCAGCGACCCCCCCGATCAGGCGAACACCGGGGAGCTGTTTTTT. The chain couples TRBV9 to TRBJ2-2; D is undetermined. The CDR3 has 17 residues. Looked up from germline, CDR1 is SGDLS and CDR2 is YYNGEE. Between the trimmed V and J ends, which lost 3 bases and 0 bases, there was a span of 15 bases.

This clone showed up just once. Relative to the germline gene, one junction end is altered; a read error may explain this. The same CDR3 is also encoded by other DNA sequences in this sample. The genes are TRBV7-7 and TRBJ1-1; TRBD1 might be the D (6 bases). Germline loops: CDR1 SSHAT, CDR2 FNYEAQ (reference sequence). This CDR3 has 13 amino acids. CDR3 sequence (DNA): TGTGCTAGCAGCTTGGGACAGAACACTGAAGCTTTCTTT. Protein: CASSLGQNTEAFF.

This chain links TRBV13 with TRBJ2-7; TRBD2 is a possible D gene (5 bases). This CDR3 spans 14 amino acids. V dropped 1 base and J dropped 7 bases, with 14 bases sitting between them. Germline values: CDR1 PRHDT, CDR2 FYEKMQ (reference sequence). CDR3 sequence reads: CASSLVGESGEQYF. The CDR3 nucleotides read TGTGCCAGCAGCTTAGTTGGGGAATCGGGGGAGCAGTACTTC.

The chain couples TRBV4-1 to TRBJ2-3; possibly TRBD2 for D (5 bases). Germline loops: CDR1 MGHRA, CDR2 YSYEKL. This CDR3 has 14 amino acids. The V end lost 4 bases, the J end lost 4 bases, and 12 bases lay between the germline ends. CDR3 residues: CASSRRVSADTQYF. The CDR3 DNA is TGCGCCAGCAGCCGCCGCGTTAGCGCAGATACGCAGTATTTT.

The gene calls are TRBV6-1 and TRBJ1-2; D unclear. CDR1 is MNHNS, CDR2 SASEGT, per germline. The CDR3 is 12 amino acids. V was pared by 2 bases and J by 10 bases, with 11 bases between. The CDR3 bases are TGTGCCAGCAGTGAACTTTCGGTCGTCTACACCTTC. It translates to CASSELSVVYTF.

Note on this clone: Other DNA sequences in this specimen translate into the identical CDR3. V is TRBV5-1 and J is TRBJ2-1; D call uncertain. With 4 bases removed from V and 4 bases from J, the gap between germline ends came to 6 bases. The CDR3 has 12 amino acids. Germline V gene sequence: CDR1 SGHRS, CDR2 YFSETQ. CDR3 bases: TGCGCCAGCAGCCCGTCTTACAATGAGCAGTTCTTC. Translation: CASSPSYNEQFF.

V usage is TRBV19 and J usage is TRBJ2-5; D is uncertain. V lost 0 bases, J lost 5 bases, and 10 bases lay in between. Germline V gene sequence: CDR1 LNHDA, CDR2 SQIVND (reference sequence). The CDR3 loop spans 14 amino acids. CDR3 sequence reads: CASSIDMEMETQYF. The CDR3 DNA follows: TGTGCCAGTAGTATAGATATGGAAATGGAGACCCAGTACTTC.

With respect to this clone: This specimen includes other DNA sequences encoding the same CDR3. The V call is TRBV27, the J call TRBJ2-7; D might be TRBD2 (5 bases). This CDR3 comprises 13 residues. V was pared by 4 bases and J by 0 bases, with 7 bases between. Germline CDR1 is MNHEY and CDR2 is SMNVEV (reference sequence). CDR3 bases: TGTGCCAGCAGTTACCGGGACTCCTACGAGCAGTACTTC. Protein sequence: CASSYRDSYEQYF.

The J gene is TRBJ2-7, the V gene TRBV4-3, with D perhaps TRBD1 (6 bases). The CDR3 has 16 residues. The V gene's germline CDR1 is LGHNA and CDR2 YSLEER. V lost 1 base and J lost 0, with 13 bases in between. DNA for the CDR3: TGCGCCAGCAGCCAAGGGGCAGGGGCGGGCTCCTACGAGCAGTACTTC. Translating it yields CASSQGAGAGSYEQYF.

The V and J genes are TRBV10-2 and TRBJ1-6; D is uncertain. Germline assignment: CDR1 WSHSY and CDR2 SAAADI. Trimming left V 3 bases short and J 0 bases short, with 9 bases between. This CDR3 spans 16 amino acids. Here the CDR3 DNA reads TGCGCCAGCAGTGAAGGGAGTAGCTCCTATAATTCACCCCTCCACTTT. Translation: CASSEGSSSYNSPLHF.

On this clone itself: This specimen includes other DNA sequences encoding the same CDR3. The rearrangement links TRBV11-2 to TRBJ2-3; D gene ambiguous. Germline V gene lookup returns CDR1 SGHAT and CDR2 FQNNGV. V was shortened by 1 base and J by 6 bases, with 8 bases between the two germline ends. CDR3 size: 13 residues. The CDR3 DNA reads as TGTGCCAGCAGCTTAGGTGTGGGCGATACGCAGTATTTT. Its protein product is CASSLGVGDTQYF.

The gene calls are TRBV9 and TRBJ2-3; D tentatively reads TRBD1 or TRBD2 (5 bases each). CDR1 is SGDLS and CDR2 is YYNGEE in the germline V gene. V was cut by 0 bases and J by 2 bases, with 13 bases left in between. The CDR3 is 16 amino acids. CDR3 sequence (DNA): TGTGCCAGCAGCGTAGCAGGGTGGCGGGCCACAGATACGCAGTATTTT. Translating gives CASSVAGWRATDTQYF.

This chain links TRBV29-1 with TRBJ1-2; TRBD1 matches 9 bases. J gave up 5 bases and V 1 base, and 5 bases lay outside the gene matches. CDR3 length: 14 residues. CDR1 SQVTM and CDR2 ANQGSEA come from the germline V gene. CDR3: CSVEVSGTGYGYTF. CDR3 in DNA: TGCAGCGTTGAAGTATCAGGGACAGGGTATGGCTACACCTTC.